The following is a TCR beta chain sequence with its context. Its antigen remains unidentified. The PCR used 60 Vbeta and 13 Jbeta primers. The protocol was immunoSEQ multiplex PCR, while the TCRdb copy is restricted to in-frame clones and leaves out a portion. There are approximately 88,000 clones in the sample; 75% to 85% occur only once, and roughly 2% lies in the top ten. The sample originates from a study of cytomegalovirus exposure and HLA in healthy donors. General study points: Sequences of the TCR beta chain were said to predict the HLA-A and HLA-B alleles of most subjects accurately.

This CDR3 is built from 15 residues. Trimming took 2 bases from V and 2 from J, leaving 9 bases between them. Germline values: CDR1 SEHNR, CDR2 FQNEAQ (reference sequence). This sequence joins TRBV7-9 and TRBJ2-2; D gene uncertain. The sample was PBMCs. This clonotype originated in a man between 18 and 35 years old in good health and CMV-seronegative. In DNA, the CDR3 is TGTGCCAGCAGCTTAATCCTACCCAACACCGGGGAGCTGTTTTTT. Its protein product is CASSLILPNTGELFF.